This T cell receptor beta chain was identified during a study of T cells in Graves' hyperthyroidism and ophthalmopathy. This clonotype turned up a few times. What it binds is unknown. Germline values: CDR1 ENHRY, CDR2 SYGVKD. CDR3 length: 16 amino acids. The ends were cut back, 0 bases at V and 0 bases at J, with 9 bases in the middle. Researchers amplified the TCR beta CDR3 regions from RNA transcripts. A first-round RT-PCR of the TCR CDR3 used the HTBI primer set. One entry per CDR3 protein results from TCRdb running MiXCR on the multiplex PCR reads. The profile shows 640,000 or so distinct CDR3 sequences, about 15% of them singletons. The study's findings and limits: Ophthalmopathy, which appeared later, was predicted by the model a median roughly 6.6 months before onset. In the blood, most expanded thyroid clonotypes above 0.001 appeared as well.

Together with thyroid ultrasound, orbital computed tomography, serum thyroxine and TRAb, clinical symptoms were used for diagnoses. The PBMCs were sourced from fresh peripheral blood (about 9.7 ml). Material for sequencing was blood. The chain couples TRBV10-3 to TRBJ2-4; D ambiguous. The sequence was collected from a woman aged 40 to 55 with Graves' ophthalmopathy. CDR3: CAISESGILAKNIQYF. Written as DNA, the CDR3 is TGTGCCATCAGTGAGTCGGGGATTTTAGCCAAAAACATTCAGTACTTC.